This T cell receptor beta chain was retrieved from a study of blood T cell repertoires in COVID-19 (dated by TCRdb to between 2020 and 2021). About the full investigation: The collaborator samples originated in the United States, Italy and Spain and spanned the acute and convalescent phases of COVID-19. Deeply sampled blood TCRbeta repertoires from subjects exposed to, actively infected with, or recovered from COVID-19 were included in the dataset. HLA class I and class II types, where available, came from metadata supplied by the sample provider rather than from assay-based typing. The material from the prospective study consisted of cDNA or gDNA derived from T cells, B-cell-depleted T cells, or PBMCs. The repertoires were made available in a free public database intended to serve as a resource for research on the immune response to SARS-CoV-2. Sample metadata almost always included a de-identified subject ID, COVID-19 status, age in years and sex. The samples were drawn from two sources: the first 160 participants of the ongoing ImmuneRACE study, and 950 to 1,500 subjects contributed by 6 global collaborators. General study outcomes and caveats: The amount of clinical and demographic metadata varied by source and participant and was provided uncurated.

The immunoSEQ Assay, a bias-controlled multiplex PCR, was used to amplify TCRbeta CDR3 regions from genomic DNA. The study's own analysis went as follows. Within the assay, amplification of reference gene primers was used to estimate how many nucleated cells each sample contained. To quantify the absolute abundance of each unique TCRbeta CDR3 rearrangement, sequence reads were collapsed and filtered. For each sample, productive Simpson clonality was calculated by taking the square root of Simpson's diversity index across productive rearrangements. Here the immuneACCESS table is served through TCRdb, limited to in-frame sequences with V and J called. Missing clones are a known gap in these copies; in checked studies unresolved V genes cover under half, and the rest lacks a known reason. From that table come the V and J calls and clone size; the DNA was used to work out D and trimming. Here the sample has about 100,000 clones; around four fifths occur a single time. The ten largest clones capture about an eighth of the sample.

Based on the germline V gene, the CDR1 and CDR2 sequences are SGDLS and YYNGEE. Spanning cysteine to phenylalanine, the CDR3 consists of 14 amino acids. Of all the DNA, just the CDR3 is kept, 42 bases in frame from base 1. The germline V and J ends show losses of 5 bases and 4 bases respectively, and no gene match explains 6 bases of the junction. Collaborating institutions collected whole blood in K2EDTA tubes following their own protocols. Collaborator samples were shipped for TCRbeta analysis as frozen whole blood, isolated PBMCs, or DNA extracted from either sample type. Concerning this clone itself: It lacks a known antigen. There are no base qualities to consult, and no much larger clone falls within one base.

What was sequenced was peripheral blood. The chain was built from TRBV9 and TRBJ1-1; 9 central bases correspond to TRBD1. The TCR was taken from a woman aged 70-85 years with acute or convalescent COVID-19. The CDR3 is CASSSRTGATEAFF. The base sequence is TGTGCCAGCAGTTCGAGGACAGGGGCCACTGAAGCTTTCTTT. The full variable domain, completed from the reference TRBV9 and TRBJ1-1 proteins outside the CDR3, reads DSGVTQTPKHLITATGQRVTLRCSPRSGDLSVYWYQQSLDQGLQFLIQYYNGEERAKGNILERFSAQQFPDLHSELNLSSLELGDSALYFCASSSRTGATEAFFGQGTRLTVV.